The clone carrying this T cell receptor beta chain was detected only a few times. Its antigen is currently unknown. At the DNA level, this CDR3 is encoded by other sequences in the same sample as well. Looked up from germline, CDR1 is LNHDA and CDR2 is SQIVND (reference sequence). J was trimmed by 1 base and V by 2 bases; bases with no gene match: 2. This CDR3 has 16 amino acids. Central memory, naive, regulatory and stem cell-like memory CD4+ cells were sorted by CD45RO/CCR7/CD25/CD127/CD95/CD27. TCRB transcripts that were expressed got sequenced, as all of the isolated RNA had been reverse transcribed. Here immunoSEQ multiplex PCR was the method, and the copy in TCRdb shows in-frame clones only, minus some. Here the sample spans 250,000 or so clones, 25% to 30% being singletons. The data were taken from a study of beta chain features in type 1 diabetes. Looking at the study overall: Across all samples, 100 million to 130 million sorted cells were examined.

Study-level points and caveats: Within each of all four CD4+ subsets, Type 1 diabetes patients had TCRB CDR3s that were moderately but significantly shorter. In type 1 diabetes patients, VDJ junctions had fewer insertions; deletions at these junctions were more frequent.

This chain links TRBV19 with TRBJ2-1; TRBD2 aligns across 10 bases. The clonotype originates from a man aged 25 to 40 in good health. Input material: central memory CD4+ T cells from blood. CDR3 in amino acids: CASSINSGRSYNEQFF. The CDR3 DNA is TGTGCCAGTAGTATAAATAGCGGGAGGTCCTACAATGAGCAGTTCTTC.